Below are 24 T cell receptor beta chains sequenced from a single sample in a study of blood T cell repertoires in COVID-19. The assay was immunoSEQ multiplex PCR, and TCRdb's table has in-frame clones only and misses some. The sample includes over 9,000 clones, 80% to 90% seen only once; the top ten take almost 9.5%. The sequenced material came from peripheral blood. These receptors were taken from a man aged 55 to 69 with acute or convalescent COVID-19.

In DNA, the CDR3 is TGTGCCAGCAGCCGAGGAGGGCTAGCGGGGGGACACAATGAGCAGTTCTTC. Residues: CASSRGGLAGGHNEQFF. The chain links TRBV7-9 to TRBJ2-1; TRBD2 aligns across 11 bases. After removal of 5 bases from V and 5 bases from J, the junction contained 11 bases not matched to a gene. CDR3 length: 17 amino acids. CDR1 and CDR2 (germline): SEHNR, FQNEAQ (reference sequence).

This clone was counted a single time. This chain links TRBV7-7 with TRBJ2-1; a possible D gene is TRBD2 (5 bases). The CDR3 totals 13 residues. V lost 5 bases, J lost 9 bases, and 14 bases lay in between. The germline gives CDR1 SSHAT, CDR2 FNYEAQ (reference sequence). CDR3 protein: CASSQNGGTEQFF. CDR3 bases: TGTGCCAGCAGCCAAAATGGAGGTACTGAGCAGTTCTTC.

This clone was seen more than once but under ten times. The CDR3 DNA reads TGTGCCAGCAGGGCCGGCGGAGCGGGAGGTCAAGAGACCCAGTACTTC. Translated, it gives CASRAGGAGGQETQYF. This chain uses TRBV5-6 with TRBJ2-5, with 9 nucleotides matching TRBD2. Germline V gene data show CDR1 as SGHDT and CDR2 as YYEEEE. This CDR3 comprises 16 residues. With V trimmed by 5 bases and J by 2 bases, 10 bases remained unmatched.

The genes are TRBV6-5 and TRBJ1-2, with 11 bases aligning to TRBD1. The V gene end was trimmed by 2 bases and the J gene end by 6 bases; junction bases not matched to a gene: 5. The germline CDR1 and CDR2 sequences are MNHEY and SVGAGI. There are 15 residues in the CDR3. The CDR3 coding sequence is TGTGCCAGCAGTTACGGGACAGGGGGTTTGGATGGCTACACCTTC. This sequence encodes CASSYGTGGLDGYTF.

A remark on this clone: Within the sample, other DNA sequences also encode this same CDR3. The chain joins TRBV3-1 (or the pseudogene TRBV3-2) to TRBJ2-5; 7 bases align to TRBD1. Germline loops: CDR1 LGHDT, CDR2 YNNKEL (reference sequence). The CDR3 has 13 residues. V lost 1 base to trimming and J lost 5 bases; unmatched junction nucleotides: 1. The CDR3 loop reads CASSQVRGETQYF. DNA of the CDR3: TGTGCCAGCAGCCAAGTCAGGGGGGAGACCCAGTACTTC.

The chain links TRBV28 to TRBJ1-1; D not resolved. The germline gives CDR1 MDHEN, CDR2 SYDVKM. The CDR3 spans 13 residues. Trimming removed 7 bases at V and 7 bases at J, with 16 bases between. CDR3 sequence reads: CASTLEFEFEAFF. In nucleotides, the CDR3 is TGTGCCAGCACCCTCGAATTTGAGTTTGAAGCTTTCTTT.

V usage is TRBV10-2 and J usage is TRBJ1-1; 8 bases fit TRBD1. Germline trimming cut 7 bases from V and 5 bases from J; bases unmatched to any gene: 3. Germline CDR1 WSHSY, CDR2 SAAADI. This CDR3 has 12 residues. The CDR3 nucleotides read TGCGCCAGCAAACAGGGGGGGACTGAAGCTTTCTTT. Translation gives CASKQGGTEAFF.

The CDR3 here is CASIPQGRRSSYEQYF. DNA for the CDR3: TGTGCCAGCATCCCTCAGGGCAGACGGAGCTCCTACGAGCAGTACTTC. This chain uses TRBV21-1 with TRBJ2-7; the DNA was not used to check the table's D call, TRBD1. TRBV21-1 is shown as a pseudogene. The CDR3 is 16 residues long.

The chain carries TRBV2 and TRBJ2-7; D gene unclear. CDR1 SNHLY and CDR2 FYNNEI come from the germline V gene. The CDR3 extends over 11 amino acids. Trimming left V 4 bases short and J 4 bases short, with 5 bases between. CDR3 protein: CASSVVYEQYF. CDR3 bases: TGTGCCAGCAGTGTAGTGTACGAGCAGTACTTC.

The CDR3 nucleotides read TGTGCCAGTAGTATTAGCGACAGGGGCTATAATTCACCCCTCCACTTT. Translation: CASSISDRGYNSPLHF. This rearrangement joins TRBV19 to TRBJ1-6, with 8 bases identical to TRBD1. J gave up 3 bases and V 3 bases, and 4 bases lay outside the gene matches. The germline CDR1 and CDR2 sequences are LNHDA and SQIVND (reference sequence). There are 16 residues in the CDR3.

This clone was detected only once. The chain joins TRBV27 to TRBJ2-3, with D perhaps matching TRBD1 (6 bases). There are 15 residues in the CDR3. Trimming shortened V by 6 bases and J by 4 bases, and 17 bases separated the two germline ends. Germline CDR1 MNHEY, CDR2 SMNVEV (reference sequence). The CDR3 loop reads CASRGQLLAADTQYF. CDR3 DNA: TGTGCCAGCAGGGGACAACTCCTCGCCGCAGATACGCAGTATTTT.

The chain carries TRBV11-2 and TRBJ1-6; 8 nucleotides agree with TRBD1. The trim removed 4 bases at V and 11 bases at J, leaving 7 bases unmatched. The germline CDR1 and CDR2 sequences are SGHAT and FQNNGV. CDR3 length: 14 residues. Written as DNA, the CDR3 is TGTGCCAGCAGCTCCGGGACAGGAGGTACACCCCTCCACTTT. It codes for CASSSGTGGTPLHF.

This sequence joins TRBV29-1 and TRBJ1-1, with 7 nucleotides matching TRBD1. Trimming cost V 2 bases and J 9 bases; bases outside gene matches: 9. Germline CDR1 and CDR2: SQVTM and ANQGSEA. The CDR3 length is 13 residues. The CDR3 DNA reads TGCAGCGTTGAATCGGACAGGTGGTCGAAAGCTTTCTTT. Translation gives CSVESDRWSKAFF. The full variable domain, in which reference TRBV29-1 and TRBJ1-1 provide the parts outside the CDR3, is SAVISQKPSRDICQRGTSLTIQCQVDSQVTMMFWYRQQPGQSLTLIATANQGSEATYESGFVIDKFPISRPNLTFSTLTVSNMSPEDSSIYLCSVESDRWSKAFFGQGTRLTVV.

V usage is TRBV5-1 and J usage is TRBJ1-2; 9 bases are a match to TRBD1. The CDR3 spans 14 residues. The V and J ends lost 4 bases and 7 bases, in that order; junction bases with no gene match: 8. The V gene's germline CDR1 is SGHRS and CDR2 YFSETQ. The CDR3 loop is CASSAGDRESGYTF. The CDR3 DNA reads as TGCGCCAGCAGCGCAGGGGACAGGGAATCTGGCTACACCTTC. Drawing the rest from reference TRBV5-1 and TRBJ1-2, the complete variable domain is KAGVTQTPRYLIKTRGQQVTLSCSPISGHRSVSWYQQTPGQGLQFLFEYFSETQRNKGNFPGRFSGRQFSNSRSEMNVSTLELGDSALYLCASSAGDRESGYTFGSGTRLTVV.

The rearrangement uses TRBV20-1 and TRBJ1-2; D is perhaps TRBD1 (5 bases). The germline CDR1 and CDR2 sequences are DFQATT and SNEGSKA (reference sequence). CDR3 length equals 11 residues. DNA of the CDR3: TGCAGGGGGCATGGGGCCTATGGCTACACCTTC. Translation gives CRGHGAYGYTF.

The V call is TRBV5-1, the J call TRBJ2-6, with TRBD1 matching over 7 bases. The J segment lost 4 bases and the V segment lost 3 bases, leaving 10 bases of the junction unmatched. CDR1 is SGHRS, CDR2 YFSETQ, per germline. The CDR3 has 17 amino acids. The CDR3 loop reads CASSSGQPSAGANVLTF. In nucleotides, the CDR3 is TGCGCCAGCAGCTCGGGACAGCCCTCCGCAGGGGCCAACGTCCTGACTTTC.

This clone was seen a single time. This sequence joins TRBV14 and TRBJ2-7, with TRBD2 matching over 10 bases. This CDR3 contains 15 residues. The V and J ends lost 2 bases and 7 bases, in that order; junction bases with no gene match: 8. In germline, CDR1 is SGHDN, CDR2 FVKESK. The CDR3 loop is CASSQLAGVFWEQYF. CDR3 sequence (DNA): TGTGCCAGCAGCCAACTAGCGGGAGTTTTTTGGGAGCAGTACTTC.

V gene TRBV5-4 combines with J gene TRBJ1-2; D gene uncertain. The CDR3 consists of 16 residues. Trimming took off 5 bases at V and 2 bases at J, with 19 bases between the two ends. The germline V gene has CDR1 SGHNT and CDR2 YYREEE (reference sequence). CDR3 in amino acids: CASRPSIDSTNYGYTF. For the CDR3, the DNA is TGTGCCAGCAGGCCTTCGATCGATAGTACCAACTATGGCTACACCTTC.

The chain uses TRBV19 and TRBJ1-2; possibly TRBD1 for D (5 bases). Trimming stripped 4 bases from V and 5 bases from J, with 14 bases between. The germline CDR1 and CDR2 sequences are LNHDA and SQIVND (reference sequence). This CDR3 has 14 amino acids. CDR3 nucleotide sequence: TGTGCCAGTAGTAGGGGACGGGGGTCTTATGGCTACACCTTC. Amino acid sequence: CASSRGRGSYGYTF.

The V call is TRBV2, the J call TRBJ1-4; TRBD1 aligns across 11 bases. Germline CDR1 and CDR2: SNHLY and FYNNEI. V was clipped by 6 bases and J by 10 bases; unmatched bases: 13. The CDR3 sequence is 16 residues long. As DNA, the CDR3 is TGTGCCAGCAGCGATCCACCGGGACAGGGGGTCGGAAAACTGTTTTTT. Translated: CASSDPPGQGVGKLFF. Filled out from reference TRBV2 and TRBJ1-4, the complete variable domain reads EPEVTQTPSHQVTQMGQEVILRCVPISNHLYFYWYRQILGQKVEFLVSFYNNEISEKSEIFDDQFSVERPDGSNFTLKIRSTKLEDSAMYFCASSDPPGQGVGKLFFGSGTQLSVL.

The V and J genes are TRBV18 and TRBJ1-3; no definite D call. The CDR3 is 14 residues long. Between the trimmed V and J ends, which lost 3 bases and 4 bases, there was a span of 10 bases. The germline CDR1 and CDR2 sequences are KGHSH and LQKENI. This CDR3 reads CASSPAGSGNTIYF. Written as DNA, the CDR3 is TGTGCCAGCTCACCGGCAGGCTCCGGAAACACCATATATTTT.

The chain's CDR3 is CASSVGGALNTEAFF. In DNA, the CDR3 is TGTGCCAGCAGTGTAGGAGGGGCCTTGAACACTGAAGCTTTCTTT. The chain employs TRBV6-6 and TRBJ1-1, with D tentatively TRBD1 (5 bases). The CDR3 is made up of 15 amino acids. The ends were cut back, 5 bases at V and 0 bases at J, with 13 bases in the middle. Germline CDR1 is MNHNY and CDR2 is SVGAGI (reference sequence).

The chain joins TRBV7-9 to TRBJ1-2; D might be TRBD1 (6 bases). This CDR3 region has 18 residues. Per the germline V gene, CDR1 is SEHNR and CDR2 is FQNEAQ (reference sequence). Trimming took 5 bases from V and 6 from J, leaving 28 bases between them. CDR3 loop: CASSPRSGRGRGVHGYTF. For the CDR3, the DNA is TGTGCCAGCAGCCCACGATCCGGGCGAGGCAGGGGCGTTCATGGCTACACCTTC.

This chain connects TRBV28 to TRBJ2-1, with D uncertain. The CDR3 contains 15 residues. Germline lookup yields CDR1 MDHEN and CDR2 SYDVKM. With 6 bases removed from V and 0 bases from J, the gap between germline ends came to 12 bases. DNA of the CDR3: TGTGCCAGCAGCCCTCCCCTTAACTCCTACAATGAGCAGTTCTTC. Translating it yields CASSPPLNSYNEQFF.